This T cell receptor beta chain was retrieved from a study of T cell responses to AZD1222 COVID-19 vaccine. V dropped 4 bases and J dropped 5; count of bases not matched to a gene: 9. Germline V gene lookup returns CDR1 SNHLY and CDR2 FYNNEI. The CDR3 loop spans 16 amino acids. Sequencing was performed with immunoSEQ multiplex PCR; in TCRdb, only in-frame clones are kept and a portion is missing. Of 92,000 or so clones in the sample, around 89% were seen once. The chain joins TRBV2 to TRBJ2-3; the match to TRBD2 covers 10 bases. The clonotype originates from an adult in good health. Source: peripheral blood, taken on day 0 of AZD1222 vaccination. This CDR3 reads CASSATSSGGGDTQYF. The CDR3 coding sequence is TGTGCCAGCAGTGCAACCTCTAGCGGGGGAGGAGATACGCAGTATTTT.